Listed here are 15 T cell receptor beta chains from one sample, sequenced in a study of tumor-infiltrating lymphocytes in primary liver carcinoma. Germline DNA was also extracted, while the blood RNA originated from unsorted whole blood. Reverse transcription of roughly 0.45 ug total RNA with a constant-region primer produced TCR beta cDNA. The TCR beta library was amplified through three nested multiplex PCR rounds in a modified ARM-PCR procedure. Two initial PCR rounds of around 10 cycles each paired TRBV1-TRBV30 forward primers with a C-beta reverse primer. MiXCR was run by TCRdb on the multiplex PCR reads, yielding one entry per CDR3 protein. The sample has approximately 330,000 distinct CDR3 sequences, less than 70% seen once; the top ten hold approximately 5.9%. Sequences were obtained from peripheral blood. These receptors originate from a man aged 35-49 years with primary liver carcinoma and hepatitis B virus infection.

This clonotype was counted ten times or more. CDR3 sequence (DNA): TGTGCCAGCAGCCCCCCGGGACAGGGTTCCGGGGAGCTGTTTTTT. It translates to CASSPPGQGSGELFF. V and J are TRBV11-1 and TRBJ2-2, with TRBD1 matching over 9 bases. The CDR3 has 15 amino acids. The V and J ends lost 5 bases and 6 bases, in that order; junction bases with no gene match: 7. Per germline, CDR1 SGHAT and CDR2 FQDESV (reference sequence).

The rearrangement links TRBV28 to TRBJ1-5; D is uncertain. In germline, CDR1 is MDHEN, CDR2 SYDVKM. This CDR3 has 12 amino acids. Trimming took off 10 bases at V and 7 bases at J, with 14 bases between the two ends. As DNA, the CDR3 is TGTGCCACCAGCCAACCTATACAGCCCCAGCATTTT. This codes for CATSQPIQPQHF.

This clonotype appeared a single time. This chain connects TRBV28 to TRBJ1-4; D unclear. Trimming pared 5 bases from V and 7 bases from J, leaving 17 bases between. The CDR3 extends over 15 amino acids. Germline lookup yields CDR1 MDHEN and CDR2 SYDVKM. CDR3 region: CASSKTDPLFEKLFF. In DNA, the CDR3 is TGTGCCAGCAGTAAGACGGACCCCCTCTTTGAAAAACTGTTTTTT.

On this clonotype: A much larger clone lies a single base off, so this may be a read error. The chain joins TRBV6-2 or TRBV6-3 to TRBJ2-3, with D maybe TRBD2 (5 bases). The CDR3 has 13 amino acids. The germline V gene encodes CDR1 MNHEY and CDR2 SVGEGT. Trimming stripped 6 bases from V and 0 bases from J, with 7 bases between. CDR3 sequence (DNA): TGTGCCAGCAGGTGCGGGAGCACAGATACGCAGTATTTT. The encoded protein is CASRCGSTDTQYF.

CDR3 sequence reads: CASSRGPGDYEQYF. For the CDR3, the DNA is TGTGCCAGCAGCCGAGGACCGGGTGACTACGAGCAGTACTTC. This chain connects TRBV4-2 to TRBJ2-7; D is ambiguous. The CDR3 extends over 14 amino acids. The V end lost 4 bases, the J end lost 3 bases, and 13 bases lay between the germline ends. Germline CDR1 and CDR2: LGHNA and YNFKEQ.

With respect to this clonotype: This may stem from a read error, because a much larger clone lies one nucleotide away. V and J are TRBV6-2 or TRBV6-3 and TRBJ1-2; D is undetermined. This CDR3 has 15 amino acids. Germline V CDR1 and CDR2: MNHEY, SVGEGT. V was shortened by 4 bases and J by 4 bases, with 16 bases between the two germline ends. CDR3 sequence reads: CASSSRNTVSYGYTF. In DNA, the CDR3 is TGTGCCAGCAGTTCCAGGAACACCGTATCCTATGGCTACACCTTC.

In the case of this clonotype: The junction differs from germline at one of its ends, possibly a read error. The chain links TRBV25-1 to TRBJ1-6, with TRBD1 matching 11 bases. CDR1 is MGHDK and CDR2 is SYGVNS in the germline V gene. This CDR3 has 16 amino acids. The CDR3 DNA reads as TGTGCCAGCGGTGAACGGACAGGGGGCCAGTATTCACCCCTCCACTTT. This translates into CASGERTGGQYSPLHF. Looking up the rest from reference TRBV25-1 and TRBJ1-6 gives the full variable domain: EADIYQTPRYLVIGTGKKITLECSQTMGHDKMYWYQQDPGMELHLIHYSYGVNSTEKGDLSSESTVSRIRTEHFPLTLESARPSHTSQYLCASGERTGGQYSPLHFGNGTRLTVT.

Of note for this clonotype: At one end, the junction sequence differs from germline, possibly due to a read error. The DNA of the CDR3 is TGCGCCAGCAGCTTAGGTCTAGAGGGAGGTTCCACAGATACGCAGTATTTT. Residues: CASSLGLEGGSTDTQYF. The gene calls are TRBV11-2 and TRBJ2-3; D is possibly TRBD2 (6 bases). This CDR3 has 17 residues. Germline CDR1 reads SGHAT; CDR2 reads FQNNGV.

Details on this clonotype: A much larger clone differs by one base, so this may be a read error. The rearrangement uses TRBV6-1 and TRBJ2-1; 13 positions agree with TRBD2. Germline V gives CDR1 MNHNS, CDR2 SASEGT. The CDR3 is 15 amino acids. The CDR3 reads CASSRLAGGLDEQSF. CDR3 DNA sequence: TGTGCCAGCAGCCGACTAGCGGGAGGTTTGGATGAGCAGTCCTTC.

Here the CDR3 reads CASSKYSPYEQFF. The CDR3 DNA is TGCGCCAGCAGCAAGTACAGCCCCTACGAACAGTTCTTC. The chain combines TRBV4-1 with TRBJ2-1; the D is unclear. Trimming shortened V by 5 bases and J by 13 bases, and 18 bases separated the two germline ends. CDR1 and CDR2 from the germline V gene are MGHRA and YSYEKL. This CDR3 is 13 amino acids long.

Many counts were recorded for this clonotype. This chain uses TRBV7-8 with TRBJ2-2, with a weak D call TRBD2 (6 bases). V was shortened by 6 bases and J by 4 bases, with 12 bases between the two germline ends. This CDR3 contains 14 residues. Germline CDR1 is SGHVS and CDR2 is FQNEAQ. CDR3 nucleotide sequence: TGTGCCAGCAGTTTCGGGACTCCCACCGGGGAGCTGTTTTTT. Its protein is CASSFGTPTGELFF.

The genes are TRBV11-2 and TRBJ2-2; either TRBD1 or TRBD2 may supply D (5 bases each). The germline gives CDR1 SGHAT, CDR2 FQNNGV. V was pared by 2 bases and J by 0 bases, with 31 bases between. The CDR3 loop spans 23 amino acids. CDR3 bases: TGTGCCAGCAGCTTAACGGCCCCCGCAACTGCCGCCCCGGGGCAATCGAACACCGGGGAGCTGTTTTTT. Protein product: CASSLTAPATAAPGQSNTGELFF.

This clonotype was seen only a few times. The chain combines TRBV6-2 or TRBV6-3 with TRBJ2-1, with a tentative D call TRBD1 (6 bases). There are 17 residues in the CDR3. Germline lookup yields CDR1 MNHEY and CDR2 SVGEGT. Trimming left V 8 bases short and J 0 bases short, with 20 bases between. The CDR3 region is CASGDDFRDNSYNEQFF. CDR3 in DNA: TGTGCCAGCGGCGATGACTTCCGGGACAACTCCTACAATGAGCAGTTCTTC.

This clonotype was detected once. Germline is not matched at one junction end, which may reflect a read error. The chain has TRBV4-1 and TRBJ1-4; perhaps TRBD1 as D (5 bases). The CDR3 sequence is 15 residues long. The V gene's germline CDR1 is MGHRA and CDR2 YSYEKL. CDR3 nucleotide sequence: TGCGACAGCAGCCTTCCCGGGGCAGGCGGGGAAAAACTGTTTTTT. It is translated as CDSSLPGAGGEKLFF.

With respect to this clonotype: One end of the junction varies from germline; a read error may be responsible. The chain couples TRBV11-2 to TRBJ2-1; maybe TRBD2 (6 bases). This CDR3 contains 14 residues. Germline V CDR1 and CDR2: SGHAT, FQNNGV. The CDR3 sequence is CVSSLGGLRDEQFF. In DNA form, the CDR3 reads TGTGTCAGCAGCTTGGGGGGACTCAGAGATGAGCAGTTCTTC.